Sequencing of this T cell receptor beta chain was carried out in a study of long-term antiretroviral therapy in people with HIV. Participants with HIV, all of them, were treated in the United States. The V gene lost 1 base and the J gene lost 6 bases, with 1 base spanning the gap. This CDR3 spans 10 amino acids. Germline V gene lookup returns CDR1 SGHDT and CDR2 YYEEEE. General study points: Clones with expansion before ART led the repertoire at all time points. Relative to transplant donor controls, diversity remained lower despite increasing after ART. ART adherence, viral resistance and therapy changes were not recorded.

Run at survey level, the immunoSEQ assay was version v3.0. The protocol was immunoSEQ multiplex PCR, while the TCRdb copy is restricted to in-frame clones and leaves out a portion. The sample carries more than 15,000 clones, around four fifths recorded once. Concerning this clone: Its specificity is unknown.

This clonotype originated in a man younger than 35 with HIV. The chain uses TRBV5-6 and TRBJ1-1; D is uncertain. Sequenced here: unsorted PBMCs, sampled 0.3 years after starting antiretroviral therapy. CDR3 nucleotides: TGTGCCAGCAGCTTGTCTGAAGCTTTCTTT. Translating gives CASSLSEAFF.